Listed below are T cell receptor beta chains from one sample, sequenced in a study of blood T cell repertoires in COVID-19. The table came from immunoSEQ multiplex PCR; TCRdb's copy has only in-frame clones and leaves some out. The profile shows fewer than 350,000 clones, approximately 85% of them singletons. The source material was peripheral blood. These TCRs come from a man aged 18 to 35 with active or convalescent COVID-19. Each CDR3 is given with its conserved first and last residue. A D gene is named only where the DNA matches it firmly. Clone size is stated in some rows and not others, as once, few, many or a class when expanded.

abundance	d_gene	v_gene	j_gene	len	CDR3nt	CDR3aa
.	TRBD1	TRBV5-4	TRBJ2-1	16	TGTGCCAGCAGCGACCGGGACAGCTCAATTGGGGATGAGCAGTTCTTC	CASSDRDSSIGDEQFF
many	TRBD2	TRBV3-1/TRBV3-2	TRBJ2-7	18	TGTGCCAGCAGCCAAGTACTAGCGGGGGCCGCGCCTACTTACGAGCAGTACTTC	CASSQVLAGAAPTYEQYF
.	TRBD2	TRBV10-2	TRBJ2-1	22	TGCGCCAGCAGTTCCCCATTCCCGTCCGGGACTAGCGGGGGGGCGGGGATTTATGAGCAGTTCTTC	CASSSPFPSGTSGGAGIYEQFF
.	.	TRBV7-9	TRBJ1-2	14	TGTGCCAGCAGCCAAACAGTGCTTGGCTATGGCTACACCTTC	CASSQTVLGYGYTF
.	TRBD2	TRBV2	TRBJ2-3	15	TGTGCCAGCAGTGGACTAGCGGGGGCCACAGATACGCAGTATTTT	CASSGLAGATDTQYF
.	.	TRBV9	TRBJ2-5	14	TGTGCCAGCAGCGAGGCTATGGAGCTAGAGACCCAGTACTTC	CASSEAMELETQYF
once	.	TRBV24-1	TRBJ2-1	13	TGTGCCACCAGTGACCGGGTCAACAATGAGCAGTTCTTC	CATSDRVNNEQFF
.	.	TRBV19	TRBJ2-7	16	TGTGCCAGTAGTCCTCAGCCCCCAGGGTCGTCCTACGAGCAGTACTTC	CASSPQPPGSSYEQYF
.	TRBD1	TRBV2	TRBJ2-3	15	TGTGCCAGCAGTGCTCGAGGGGGCGGAACAGATACGCAGTATTTT	CASSARGGGTDTQYF
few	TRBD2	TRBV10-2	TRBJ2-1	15	TGCGCCAGCAGTGAGCGCGGCGAGGGAGGGAATGAGCAGTTCTTC	CASSERGEGGNEQFF
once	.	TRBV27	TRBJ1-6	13	TGTGCCAGCAGTCCGGTGTTGTTGTCACCCCTCCACTTT	CASSPVLLSPLHF
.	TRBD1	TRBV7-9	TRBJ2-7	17	TGTGCCAGCAGCCGATATGAATCCGGGACAGGAGCCTACGAGCAGTACTTC	CASSRYESGTGAYEQYF
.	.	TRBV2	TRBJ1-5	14	TGTGCCAGCAGTGAACTGAGGGAAGGGCAGCCCCAGCATTTT	CASSELREGQPQHF
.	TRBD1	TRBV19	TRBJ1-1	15	TGTGCCAGCGGAAGGACAGGGCAGGGGGACACTGAAGCTTTCTTT	CASGRTGQGDTEAFF
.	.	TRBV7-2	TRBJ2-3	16	TGTGCCAGCAGCTTAGGGGTTTTGGGGGGGCCAGATACGCAGTATTTT	CASSLGVLGGPDTQYF
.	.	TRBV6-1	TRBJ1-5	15	TGTGCCAGCAGTGAAGGGGACTATAGCAATCAGCCCCAGCATTTT	CASSEGDYSNQPQHF
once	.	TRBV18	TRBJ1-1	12	TGTGCCAGCTCAGTAGTAAACACTGAAGCTTTCTTT	CASSVVNTEAFF
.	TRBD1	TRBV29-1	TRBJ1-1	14	TGCAGCGTCAAAATGGACAGGGTGGGCACTGAAGCTTTCTTT	CSVKMDRVGTEAFF
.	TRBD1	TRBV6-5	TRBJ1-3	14	TGTGCCAGCAGTAATACAGGGGCCGGAAACACCATATATTTT	CASSNTGAGNTIYF
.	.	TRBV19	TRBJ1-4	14	TGTGCCAGTAGTATGAGCGCAACTAATGAAAAACTGTTTTTT	CASSMSATNEKLFF
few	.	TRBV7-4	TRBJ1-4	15	TGTGCCAGCAGTCGGGTCGAGGTTGATAATGAAAAACTGTTTTTT	CASSRVEVDNEKLFF
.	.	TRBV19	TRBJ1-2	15	TGTGCCAGTAGTTCCCGAGGGCGGGGAAACTATGGCTACACCTTC	CASSSRGRGNYGYTF
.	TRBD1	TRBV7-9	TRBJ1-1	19	TGTGCCAGCAGCCCCTACAGACCCATACAGGGGTGGAGGGCCACTGAAGCTTTCTTT	CASSPYRPIQGWRATEAFF
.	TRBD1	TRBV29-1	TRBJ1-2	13	TGCAGCGTGGACAGGGGGCCATGGTATGGCTACACCTTC	CSVDRGPWYGYTF